This TCR beta chain was retrieved from a study of STAT5B mutations in CD4+ large granular lymphocyte leukemia. This table comes from immunoSEQ multiplex PCR, and its TCRdb copy is limited to in-frame clones, with some not included. The sample shows about 35,000 clones, 65% to 70% of them seen only once. The CDR3 has 15 residues. The germline V gene encodes CDR1 SGHTA and CDR2 FQGNSA. Trimming took 1 base from V and 8 from J; bases not matched to a gene: 6. This TCR came from a human donor in good health. Sequenced: CD4+ T cells from blood buffy coats. The V and J genes are TRBV7-2 and TRBJ2-1, with 9 bases lining up with TRBD2. The chain's CDR3 is CASSLGASGDYEQFF. CDR3 bases: TGTGCCAGCAGCTTAGGGGCTAGCGGGGACTATGAGCAGTTCTTC.